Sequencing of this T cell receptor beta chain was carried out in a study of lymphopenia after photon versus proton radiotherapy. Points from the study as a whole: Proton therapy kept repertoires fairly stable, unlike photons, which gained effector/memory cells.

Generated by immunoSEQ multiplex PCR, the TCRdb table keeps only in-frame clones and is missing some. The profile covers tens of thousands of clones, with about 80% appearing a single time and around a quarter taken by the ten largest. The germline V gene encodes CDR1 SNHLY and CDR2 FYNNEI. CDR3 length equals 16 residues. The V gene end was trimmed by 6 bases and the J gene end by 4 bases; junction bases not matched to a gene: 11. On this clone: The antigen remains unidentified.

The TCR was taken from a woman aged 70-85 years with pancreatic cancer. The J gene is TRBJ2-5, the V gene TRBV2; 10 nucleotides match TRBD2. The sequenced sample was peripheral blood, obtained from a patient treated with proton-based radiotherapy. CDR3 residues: CASRGRTSGHGETQYF. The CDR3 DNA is TGTGCCAGCAGAGGGAGGACTAGCGGACATGGAGAGACCCAGTACTTC.